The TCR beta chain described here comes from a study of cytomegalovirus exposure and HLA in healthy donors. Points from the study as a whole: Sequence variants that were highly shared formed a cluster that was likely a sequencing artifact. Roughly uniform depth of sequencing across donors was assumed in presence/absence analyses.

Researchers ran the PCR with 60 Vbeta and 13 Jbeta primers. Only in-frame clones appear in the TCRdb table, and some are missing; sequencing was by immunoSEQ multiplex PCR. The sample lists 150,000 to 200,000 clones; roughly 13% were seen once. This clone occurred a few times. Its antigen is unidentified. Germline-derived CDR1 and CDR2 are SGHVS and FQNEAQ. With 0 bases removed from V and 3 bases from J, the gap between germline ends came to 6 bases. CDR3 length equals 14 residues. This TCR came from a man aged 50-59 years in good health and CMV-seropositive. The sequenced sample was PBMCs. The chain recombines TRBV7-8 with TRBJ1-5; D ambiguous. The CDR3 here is CASSLASNNQPQHF. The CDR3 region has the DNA TGTGCCAGCAGCTTAGCGAGTAACAATCAGCCCCAGCATTTT. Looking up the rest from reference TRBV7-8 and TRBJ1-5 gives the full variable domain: GAGVSQSPRYKVAKRGQDVALRCDPISGHVSLFWYQQALGQGPEFLTYFQNEAQLDKSGLPSDRFFAERPEGSVSTLKIQRTQQEDSAVYLCASSLASNNQPQHFGDGTRLSIL.